Sequencing of this TCR beta chain was carried out in a study of T-cell memory formation after mild COVID-19. TCRdb processed the 5' RACE reads anew with MiXCR; each CDR3 protein has one entry. The sample contains about 360,000 distinct CDR3 sequences, approximately 13% of which appear only once. The CDR3 spans 17 residues. Germline V lookup: CDR1 SGHVS, CDR2 FNYEAQ. The V end lost 0 bases, the J end lost 9 bases, and 18 bases lay between the germline ends. This clonotype came up a few times. Its specificity is not known. Study-level points and caveats: Memory from before infection featured some responding clones, which suggests cross-reactive memory joined. The study found contracting CD4+ clones mainly in CM and EM and contracting CD8+ clones in EMRA. The authors did not confirm SARS-CoV-2 specificity of second-wave clones peaking day 37.

The receptor was isolated from a man between 18 and 29 years old who had mild COVID-19 (a few samples of this study predate the infection). Cell type and time point are not known. V usage is TRBV7-6 and J usage is TRBJ1-6; perhaps TRBD1 as D (5 bases). The sequencing input was PBMCs or a T cell subset sorted from them (not recorded which). The CDR3 coding sequence is TGTGCCAGCAGCTTAGCTGGGACTGATCTCGGGGGTTCACCCCTCCACTTT. Protein product: CASSLAGTDLGGSPLHF.